This T cell receptor beta chain was found in a study of blood T cell repertoires in COVID-19. Turning to the study itself: From the United States, Italy and Spain came samples of acute and convalescent COVID-19. From T cells, B-cell-depleted T cells, or PBMCs came the material, which was cDNA or gDNA.

This clone has more than one count but fewer than ten. The J segment lost 1 base and the V segment lost 8 bases, leaving 13 bases of the junction unmatched. The CDR3 has 16 amino acids. Germline-derived CDR1 and CDR2 are WSHSY and SAAADI. Assay used: immunoSEQ multiplex PCR; TCRdb lists only in-frame clones, some missing. The data contain approximately 60,000 clones, 65% to 80% of them singletons. This chain links TRBV10-2 with TRBJ2-7; TRBD1 matches at 8 bases. Sequencing was performed on peripheral blood. The clonotype was recovered from a woman of 80 years or more with active or convalescent COVID-19. This chain's CDR3 is CASWDPGTGGSYEQYF. The CDR3 DNA reads as TGCGCCAGCTGGGATCCCGGGACAGGCGGTTCCTACGAGCAGTACTTC.